The 8 T cell receptor beta chains given below trace back to one sample, sequenced in a study of blood T cell repertoires in COVID-19. Generated by immunoSEQ multiplex PCR, the TCRdb table keeps only in-frame clones and is missing some. The repertoire consists of fewer than 150,000 clones, with roughly 87% occurring once and the leading ten covering roughly 18%. Sequencing was performed on PBMCs or T cells enriched from blood (not recorded which). All receptors derive from a young man who had recovered from COVID-19.

The chain employs TRBV12-5 and TRBJ1-1; D might be TRBD1 (6 bases). CDR3 length: 15 amino acids. Germline V gene lookup returns CDR1 LGHNT and CDR2 FRNRAP. The V and J ends lost 5 bases and 3 bases respectively, with 16 bases between them. Here the CDR3 reads CASGPSPGQDTEAFF. CDR3 sequence (DNA): TGTGCTAGTGGTCCTTCTCCGGGACAAGACACTGAAGCTTTCTTT. The whole variable domain, remainder taken from reference TRBV12-5 and TRBJ1-1, is DARVTQTPRHKVTEMGQEVTMRCQPILGHNTVFWYRQTMMQGLELLAYFRNRAPLDDSGMPKDRFSAEMPDATLATLKIQPSEPRDSAVYFCASGPSPGQDTEAFFGQGTRLTVV.

The J gene is TRBJ2-1, the V gene TRBV29-1; 7 bases line up with TRBD1. Germline values: CDR1 SQVTM, CDR2 ANQGSEA. The CDR3 covers 12 residues. J was trimmed by 4 bases and V by 7 bases; bases with no gene match: 4. CDR3 residues: CSGEGAYNEQFF. As DNA, the CDR3 is TGCAGCGGTGAGGGGGCTTACAATGAGCAGTTCTTC.

The genes are TRBV25-1 and TRBJ2-5, with no clear D. V was cut by 2 bases and J by 1 base, with 8 bases left in between. This CDR3 has 14 amino acids. CDR1 and CDR2 (germline): MGHDK, SYGVNS. DNA for the CDR3: TGTGCCAGCAGTGAAGTACTTGTCCAAGAGACCCAGTACTTC. This gives the protein CASSEVLVQETQYF.

The chain employs TRBV5-5 and TRBJ2-1; D call uncertain. Trimming removed 0 bases at V and 3 bases at J, with 7 bases between. The CDR3 length is 14 residues. Germline V gene lookup returns CDR1 SGHKS and CDR2 YYEKEE (reference sequence). CDR3 amino acids: CASSLAPFYNEQFF. CDR3 nucleotides: TGTGCCAGCAGCTTGGCCCCCTTCTACAATGAGCAGTTCTTC. Supplemented by reference TRBV5-5 and TRBJ2-1, the full variable domain reads DAGVTQSPTHLIKTRGQQVTLRCSPISGHKSVSWYQQVLGQGPQFIFQYYEKEERGRGNFPDRFSARQFPNYSSELNVNALLLGDSALYLCASSLAPFYNEQFFGPGTRLTVL.

The chain couples TRBV7-3 to TRBJ2-1; 7 bases line up with TRBD2. CDR3 length: 14 amino acids. Germline V gives CDR1 SGHTA, CDR2 FQGTGA. Trimming removed 2 bases from V and 5 bases from J; junction bases left unmatched: 3. CDR3 coding DNA: TGTGCCAGCAGCTTAGGCGGACTAGACAATGAGCAGTTCTTC. It codes for CASSLGGLDNEQFF. The full variable domain, its missing parts supplied by reference TRBV7-3 and TRBJ2-1, is GAGVSQTPSNKVTEKGKYVELRCDPISGHTALYWYRQSLGQGPEFLIYFQGTGAADDSGLPNDRFFAVRPEGSVSTLKIQRTERGDSAVYLCASSLGGLDNEQFFGPGTRLTVL.

The rearrangement uses TRBV5-4 and TRBJ2-7, with D perhaps TRBD2 (6 bases). V was pared by 4 bases and J by 0 bases, with 11 bases between. CDR1 is SGHNT, CDR2 YYREEE, per germline (reference sequence). The CDR3 runs to 14 residues. The CDR3 DNA follows: TGTGCCAGCAGCCCGGACGGGAGCTCCTACGAGCAGTACTTC. It specifies CASSPDGSSYEQYF. Based on the CDR3 plus reference TRBV5-4 and TRBJ2-7, the full variable domain is ETGVTQSPTHLIKTRGQQVTLRCSSQSGHNTVSWYQQALGQGPQFIFQYYREEENGRGNFPPRFSGLQFPNYSSELNVNALELDDSALYLCASSPDGSSYEQYFGPGTRLTVT.

J is TRBJ2-2 and V is TRBV19; 10 nucleotides agree with TRBD1. This CDR3 has 17 residues. Germline trimming cut 1 base from V and 3 bases from J; bases unmatched to any gene: 5. Germline values: CDR1 LNHDA, CDR2 SQIVND (reference sequence). The CDR3 sequence is CASSIAGTGAHTGELFF. The CDR3 DNA sequence: TGTGCCAGTAGTATAGCCGGGACAGGGGCACACACCGGGGAGCTGTTTTTT.

V and J are TRBV15 and TRBJ1-1; D ambiguous. CDR3 length: 15 residues. Trimming shortened V by 0 bases and J by 4 bases, and 12 bases separated the two germline ends. Germline CDR1 and CDR2: LNHNV and YYDKDF (reference sequence). In nucleotides, the CDR3 is TGTGCCACCAGCAGAGATGAATCGGAGGCCACTGAAGCTTTCTTT. Protein: CATSRDESEATEAFF.